Included here is one T cell receptor beta chain sequence, with context. Its recognized antigen is unknown. No base quality information exists; no much larger clone differs at one position. The source of the sample is a study of blood T cell repertoires in COVID-19 (dated by TCRdb to 2019 to 2021). As for the study more broadly: The collaborator samples originated in the United States, Italy and Spain and spanned the acute and convalescent phases of COVID-19. Samples came from the ongoing ImmuneRACE study (first 160 participants) plus 1,254 subjects from 6 global collaborators. A freely available public database, intended as a resource for researchers studying the immune response to SARS-CoV-2, is where the repertoires were released. A de-identified subject ID, COVID-19 status, age in years and sex were almost always included in the sample metadata. Where HLA class I and class II types were available, the types were taken from metadata supplied by the sample provider, not from assay-based typing. The material from the prospective study consisted of cDNA or gDNA derived from T cells, B-cell-depleted T cells, or PBMCs. Subjects who had been exposed to COVID-19, were actively infected with it, or had recovered from it provided the deeply sampled blood TCRbeta repertoires that made up the dataset.

In Seattle, one collaborating source enrolled patients while the infection was active and tracked those patients longitudinally over the course of disease. The collaborating institutions used their own protocols to collect whole blood in K2EDTA tubes. For TCRbeta analysis, collaborators shipped samples in one of three forms: frozen whole blood, isolated PBMCs, or DNA extracted from either of those sample types. Compared with germline, V lacks 7 bases and J lacks 1 base; bases without a gene match: 7. The germline V gene gives CDR1 as KGHDR and CDR2 as SFDVKD. The CDR3 runs 15 amino acids, cysteine and phenylalanine included. Left in the record is the CDR3 DNA by itself, 45 bases read in frame from the first base. What the study reported, not specific to this receptor: Clinical and demographic metadata were provided uncurated, with the amount varying by source and participant.

TCRbeta CDR3 regions were amplified from genomic DNA using the immunoSEQ Assay, a bias-controlled multiplex PCR. In the source study's methods: Nucleated cell counts per sample were estimated from amplification of reference gene primers within the assay. Sequence reads were collapsed and filtered to measure the absolute abundance of every unique TCRbeta CDR3 rearrangement. For each sample, productive Simpson clonality was calculated as the square root of Simpson's diversity index over productive rearrangements. TCRdb retrieved this table from immuneACCESS and kept in-frame rearrangements only. Not all clones are present; in checked studies, unresolved V genes account for under half, and no reason is known for the remainder. V and J calls and clone size are given by that table; D and trimming were obtained from the DNA. Counted in this sample were about 300,000 clones; about 87% of them appeared once. 1.5% to 2% of the sample goes to the ten largest clones.

The sequencing sample was made of peripheral blood. The TCR was taken from a woman in her twenties or thirties with COVID-19, enrolled during active disease. The rearranged segments are TRBV24-1 and TRBJ2-3, with 7 central nucleotides matching TRBD2. The CDR3 region has the sequence CATSARLAGTDTQYF. The nucleotide sequence is TGTGCCACCAGCGCCCGGCTAGCGGGCACAGATACGCAGTATTTT.